This TCR beta chain derives from a study of blood T cell repertoires in COVID-19 (dated by TCRdb to about 2020). Regarding the complete study: Samples covering the acute and convalescent phases of COVID-19 were provided by collaborators in the United States, Italy and Spain. A de-identified subject ID, COVID-19 status, age in years and sex were almost always included in the sample metadata. Deeply sampled blood TCRbeta repertoires from subjects exposed to, actively infected with, or recovered from COVID-19 were included in the dataset. The repertoires were released in a freely available public database intended as a resource for research on the immune response to SARS-CoV-2. The samples were drawn from two sources: the first 160 participants of the ongoing ImmuneRACE study, and over 1,000 subjects contributed by 6 global collaborators. The prospective study material was composed of cDNA or gDNA derived from T cells, B-cell-depleted T cells, or PBMCs. Where available, HLA class I and class II types were obtained from metadata supplied by the sample provider rather than from assay-based typing.

The immunoSEQ Assay, a bias-controlled multiplex PCR, was used to amplify TCRbeta CDR3 regions from genomic DNA. The authors' pipeline ran thus. The number of nucleated cells in each sample was estimated from the amplification of reference gene primers within the assay. Sequence reads were collapsed and filtered to measure the absolute abundance of every unique TCRbeta CDR3 rearrangement. For each sample, productive Simpson clonality was calculated as the square root of Simpson's diversity index over productive rearrangements. Sourced from immuneACCESS, this table was stored by TCRdb with only in-frame sequences that have V and J called. A share of the clones is absent; for the studies checked, an unresolved V gene accounts for under half, and the remainder has no known explanation. V, J and clone size were drawn from that table, and D and trimming were deduced from the DNA. Here the sample has over 250,000 clones; around 88% occur a single time. Together, the top ten hold under 10% of the sample.

Here is what the overall study found, with its caveats: How much clinical and demographic metadata was included differed by source and by participant, and the metadata was provided uncurated.

Participants in the prospective study were enrolled through a virtual design, were aged roughly 18 to 100 years, and lived in 24 United States geographic areas. To assign participants to cohorts, the prospective study relied on clinical history that participants themselves reported in a screening survey and a study questionnaire. Recovered participants in ImmuneRACE Cohort 3 were defined as having two consecutive negative NP/OP PCR tests, clearance from a healthcare professional, or resolution of symptoms. In the prospective study, whole blood, serum and a nasopharyngeal or oropharyngeal swab were collected from each participant by mobile phlebotomists. Over a roughly 2-month period, participants in the prospective study had the option of providing additional blood draws and questionnaires. Before DNA extraction, prospective study blood samples were shipped either frozen or at room temperature.

On this clone itself: The antigen it recognizes is unknown. Base qualities are not provided; no much larger clone lies one nucleotide away.

CDR1 and CDR2 are read off the germline V gene as SGHRS and YFSETQ. The CDR3 sequence holds 15 residues, the cysteine and phenylalanine included. The read is trimmed to its CDR3 DNA, 45 bases read in frame from base 1. V and J are truncated by 3 bases and 0 bases respectively, leaving an intervening sequence of 10 bases. The chain joins TRBV5-1 to TRBJ2-1; a weak D assignment points to TRBD2 (6 bases agree). The origin of this receptor is a man in his forties who had recovered from COVID-19. Sequenced material: PBMCs or T cells enriched from blood (not recorded which). The CDR3 amino acid sequence is: CASSWDWSSYNEQFF. Here is the DNA: TGCGCCAGCAGCTGGGACTGGAGCTCCTACAATGAGCAGTTCTTC.